This T cell receptor beta chain was identified in a study of blood T cell repertoires in COVID-19. Study details: There were acute and convalescent COVID-19 samples, and they came from the United States, Italy and Spain. T cells, B-cell-depleted T cells, or PBMCs supplied cDNA or gDNA.

Methods used by the authors: For nucleated cells, counts were estimated from reference gene primer amplification. Only in-frame clones appear in the TCRdb table, and some are missing; sequencing was by immunoSEQ multiplex PCR. V and J calls and clone size follow that table, whereas D and trimming were derived from the DNA. The repertoire holds under 300,000 clones, more than 75% seen once, with 5.5% to 7.5% in the top ten. V gave up 0 bases and J gave up 7 bases, with 7 bases separating them. The length of the CDR3 is 14 residues. Per germline, CDR1 MNHEY and CDR2 SVGAGI. Material for sequencing was peripheral blood. The rearrangement uses TRBV6-5 and TRBJ1-6; D is ambiguous. The sequence was collected from a woman in her 70s with active or convalescent COVID-19. CDR3 protein: CASSYSTVNSPLHF. The CDR3 DNA reads as TGTGCCAGCAGTTACTCAACAGTGAATTCACCCCTCCACTTT.